These 27 T cell receptor beta chains originate from one sample sequenced in a study of cytomegalovirus exposure and HLA in healthy donors. PCR used 60 Vbeta primers and 13 Jbeta primers. Using immunoSEQ multiplex PCR, the repertoire was profiled, and TCRdb retains in-frame clones only, with some absent. The table lists roughly 120,000 clones, 80% of them singletons. The sequenced sample was PBMCs. The receptors were gathered from a male donor in good health and CMV-seronegative.

This clone was detected a few times. The V gene is TRBV7-6, the J gene TRBJ2-5, with TRBD2 identical over 11 bases. CDR1 and CDR2 from the germline V gene are SGHVS and FNYEAQ. Losses at the gene ends were 5 bases for V and 2 bases for J; bases not matched to a gene: 10. This CDR3 is 17 amino acids long. The chain's CDR3 is CASSPRTSGYSQETQYF. DNA for the CDR3: TGTGCCAGCAGCCCCCGGACTAGCGGGTACTCACAAGAGACCCAGTACTTC.

V usage is TRBV2 and J usage is TRBJ2-1; a possible D gene is TRBD2 (5 bases). Germline CDR1 and CDR2: SNHLY and FYNNEI. The germline V and J ends were trimmed by 11 bases and 1 base, with 12 bases remaining between them. The CDR3 runs to 13 residues. The CDR3 nucleotides read TGTGCCTCACGAGGAGGTTCCTACAATGAGCAGTTCTTC. As protein: CASRGGSYNEQFF.

This chain links TRBV7-2 with TRBJ2-3; TRBD2 matches at 11 bases. V shed 1 base and J 4 bases; nucleotides not matched to a gene: 7. CDR1 SGHTA and CDR2 FQGNSA come from the germline V gene. The CDR3 spans 17 residues. The CDR3 coding sequence is TGTGCCAGCAGCTTAGGTAGCGGGGGGGCCTTAGCAGATACGCAGTATTTT. Its translation: CASSLGSGGALADTQYF.

The chain is built from TRBV7-2 and TRBJ1-3, with 8 bases fitting TRBD1. The CDR3 contains 16 residues. CDR1 and CDR2 (germline): SGHTA, FQGNSA. V dropped 5 bases and J dropped 0; count of bases not matched to a gene: 6. CDR3 residues: CASSLGDRFSGNTIYF. For the CDR3, the DNA is TGTGCCAGCAGCCTGGGGGACAGGTTCTCTGGAAACACCATATATTTT.

This chain joins TRBV5-5 and TRBJ2-1; D is unresolved. The CDR3 covers 13 residues. The V gene lost 1 base and the J gene lost 3 bases, with 5 bases spanning the gap. Germline-derived CDR1 and CDR2 are SGHKS and YYEKEE (reference sequence). CDR3 loop: CASSLNSYNEQFF. DNA for the CDR3: TGTGCCAGCAGCTTGAACAGCTACAATGAGCAGTTCTTC.

This chain joins TRBV28 and TRBJ2-7; the D gene is possibly TRBD2 (5 bases). This CDR3 has 13 residues. Trimming took off 5 bases at V and 4 bases at J, with 12 bases between the two ends. Looked up from germline, CDR1 is MDHEN and CDR2 is SYDVKM. The CDR3 region has the DNA TGTGCCAGCAGTGCGGGCACCTCTTACGAGCAGTACTTC. This gives the protein CASSAGTSYEQYF.

This clone appeared a few times. This sequence joins TRBV10-1 and TRBJ2-7; D gene unclear. V lost 2 bases and J lost 5, with 13 bases in between. The CDR3 is made up of 14 amino acids. Germline CDR1 WNHNN, CDR2 SYGVQD (reference sequence). The CDR3 DNA reads as TGCGCCAGCAGTGAGAGTTTCGGAGAGGACGAGCAGTACTTC. Protein product: CASSESFGEDEQYF.

This clone appeared once. This chain uses TRBV15 with TRBJ2-1, with D perhaps TRBD2 (6 bases). CDR3 length equals 14 residues. Germline lookup yields CDR1 LNHNV and CDR2 YYDKDF (reference sequence). V lost 3 bases and J lost 5, with 11 bases in between. This CDR3 reads CATSRGLRNNEQFF. The CDR3 DNA is TGTGCCACCAGCAGGGGACTGAGAAACAATGAGCAGTTCTTC.

The chain combines TRBV4-2 with TRBJ2-5; 9 bases line up with TRBD1. CDR1 LGHNA and CDR2 YNFKEQ come from the germline V gene. Trimming removed 1 base from V and 5 bases from J; junction bases left unmatched: 8. The CDR3 is 16 residues long. The chain's CDR3 is CASSQGETGGWETQYF. Here the CDR3 DNA reads TGTGCCAGCAGCCAAGGGGAAACAGGGGGCTGGGAGACCCAGTACTTC.

The chain joins TRBV5-1 to TRBJ1-1; 9 bases match TRBD1. This CDR3 spans 16 amino acids. Germline CDR1 and CDR2: SGHRS and YFSETQ. V was pared by 1 base and J by 2 bases, with 6 bases of the junction left unmatched. CDR3 protein: CASSLIQGARNTEAFF. In nucleotides, the CDR3 is TGCGCCAGCAGCTTGATACAGGGGGCGCGCAACACTGAAGCTTTCTTT.

The rearrangement uses TRBV18 and TRBJ1-3, with TRBD1 as a possible D gene (6 bases). Germline lookup yields CDR1 KGHSH and CDR2 LQKENI. The V end was cut by 4 bases, the J end by 0 bases, with 10 bases between. This CDR3 comprises 15 residues. The CDR3 DNA is TGTGCCAGCTCACTGGACAGAAGCTCTGGAAACACCATATATTTT. This encodes CASSLDRSSGNTIYF.

J is TRBJ2-7 and V is TRBV27; 10 positions match TRBD1. The CDR3 runs to 15 residues. CDR1 and CDR2 from the germline V gene are MNHEY and SMNVEV (reference sequence). V shed 6 bases and J 3 bases; nucleotides not matched to a gene: 8. The CDR3 protein is CASSRGTGEDYEQYF. In nucleotides, the CDR3 is TGTGCCAGCAGCAGAGGGACAGGGGAAGACTACGAGCAGTACTTC.

The J gene is TRBJ2-1, the V gene TRBV2; the D gene is possibly TRBD1 (6 bases). Trimming stripped 5 bases from V and 4 bases from J, with 12 bases between. Germline V gene data show CDR1 as SNHLY and CDR2 as FYNNEI. The CDR3 extends over 14 amino acids. This CDR3 reads CASSRDKTYNEQFF. DNA for the CDR3: TGTGCCAGCAGTCGGGACAAGACATACAATGAGCAGTTCTTC.

This chain joins TRBV5-1 and TRBJ2-1, with D hard to call. Trimming removed 6 bases from V and 6 bases from J, with 16 bases in between. This CDR3 is built from 14 residues. Germline lookup yields CDR1 SGHRS and CDR2 YFSETQ. CDR3 amino acids: CASNSMSTLNEQFF. The CDR3, as DNA: TGCGCCAGCAACTCCATGTCCACGCTCAATGAGCAGTTCTTC.

This chain joins TRBV15 and TRBJ2-7, with D possibly matching TRBD1 (6 bases). V shed 9 bases and J shed 3 bases, with 18 bases lying between them. The germline V gene encodes CDR1 LNHNV and CDR2 YYDKDF (reference sequence). The CDR3 runs 14 residues. As DNA, the CDR3 is TGTGCCACTAGCCAGGGGCAGGGTGACTACGAGCAGTACTTC. Residues: CATSQGQGDYEQYF.

Only a few counts were recorded for this clone. The chain couples TRBV7-9 to TRBJ2-7; 7 bases are a match to TRBD1. The CDR3 length is 13 residues. The germline V gene has CDR1 SEHNR and CDR2 FQNEAQ (reference sequence). J lost 3 bases, V lost 5 bases, and 4 bases had no gene match. The CDR3 coding sequence is TGTGCCAGCAGCCTGACAGGGAACTACGAGCAGTACTTC. The encoded protein is CASSLTGNYEQYF.

The chain employs TRBV11-2 and TRBJ2-1; 7 nucleotides match TRBD2. From germline, CDR1 is SGHAT and CDR2 FQNNGV. V was clipped by 5 bases and J by 6 bases; unmatched bases: 10. The CDR3 covers 15 residues. CDR3 DNA: TGTGCCAGCAGCCCTGTTCTCCTAGCGGCCAATGAGCAGTTCTTC. Translation: CASSPVLLAANEQFF.

The V and J genes are TRBV5-1 and TRBJ2-3, with TRBD2 matching 12 bases. The V gene's germline CDR1 is SGHRS and CDR2 YFSETQ. The CDR3 contains 16 residues. Germline trimming cut 4 bases from V and 4 bases from J; bases unmatched to any gene: 7. This CDR3 is CASSATSGRLPDTQYF. The CDR3 nucleotides are TGCGCCAGCAGCGCAACTAGCGGGAGGTTGCCAGATACGCAGTATTTT.

CDR3 region: CASKGQGAPTDTQYF. CDR3 nucleotides: TGTGCCAGCAAAGGACAGGGGGCGCCCACAGATACGCAGTATTTT. This chain connects TRBV27 to TRBJ2-3; 11 bases are a match to TRBD1. This CDR3 has 15 amino acids. V was clipped by 7 bases and J by 2 bases; unmatched bases: 5. CDR1 is MNHEY, CDR2 SMNVEV, per germline (reference sequence).

The table lists this clone with a count of one. The rearrangement links TRBV7-9 to TRBJ1-2, with D perhaps TRBD1 (6 bases). The CDR3 contains 14 residues. Germline V gives CDR1 SEHNR, CDR2 FQNEAQ (reference sequence). Trimming took off 5 bases at V and 0 bases at J, with 10 bases between the two ends. The DNA for the CDR3 is TGTGCCAGCAGCCGTGGGACAACTAACTATGGCTACACCTTC. Translated, it gives CASSRGTTNYGYTF.

Comments on this clone: Other DNA sequences in this specimen translate into the identical CDR3. The chain is built from TRBV6-5 and TRBJ2-7, with TRBD2 matching over 7 bases. Germline loops: CDR1 MNHEY, CDR2 SVGAGI. V was clipped by 5 bases and J by 1 base; unmatched bases: 8. The CDR3 totals 15 residues. CDR3 DNA: TGTGCCAGCAGTCGGCCGGGACTACCATCCTACGAGCAGTACTTC. This translates into CASSRPGLPSYEQYF.

The chain uses TRBV27 and TRBJ2-1; a possible D gene is TRBD2 (5 bases). The CDR3 runs 12 residues. Looked up from germline, CDR1 is MNHEY and CDR2 is SMNVEV (reference sequence). With 5 bases removed from V and 4 bases from J, the gap between germline ends came to 6 bases. Written as DNA, the CDR3 is TGTGCCAGCAGTACGGGATACAATGAGCAGTTCTTC. Its translation is CASSTGYNEQFF.

The chain links TRBV7-3 to TRBJ1-1; D remains unclear. The CDR3 totals 13 residues. Germline loops: CDR1 SGHTA, CDR2 FQGTGA. The V end lost 3 bases, the J end lost 6 bases, and 11 bases lay between the germline ends. The DNA for the CDR3 is TGTGCCAGCAGCTTCTCACACGGGGCTGAAGCTTTCTTT. Translation gives CASSFSHGAEAFF.

This clone was counted between two and nine times. The chain uses TRBV11-1 and TRBJ1-1, with D perhaps matching TRBD1 (5 bases). From germline, CDR1 is SGHAT and CDR2 FQDESV (reference sequence). Trimming stripped 2 bases from V and 3 bases from J, with 10 bases between. The CDR3 runs to 14 residues. CDR3 DNA sequence: TGTGCCAGCAGCTTATTAGAAGGGGACACTGAAGCTTTCTTT. Amino acids: CASSLLEGDTEAFF.

This chain joins TRBV7-6 and TRBJ1-4; D gene uncertain. The CDR3 extends over 16 amino acids. V was shortened by 7 bases and J by 0 bases, with 15 bases between the two germline ends. CDR1 is SGHVS, CDR2 FNYEAQ, per germline. For the CDR3, the DNA is TGTGCCAGCACCCTTGGGGTCGGGACAACTAATGAAAAACTGTTTTTT. Encoded protein: CASTLGVGTTNEKLFF.

V and J are TRBV2 and TRBJ2-5, with TRBD2 identical over 9 bases. The CDR3 consists of 17 residues. Germline values: CDR1 SNHLY, CDR2 FYNNEI. V lost 1 base and J lost 0; bases outside the gene matches: 6. The CDR3 reads CASSEVILAGNQETQYF. DNA for the CDR3: TGTGCCAGCAGTGAAGTTATCCTAGCGGGGAACCAAGAGACCCAGTACTTC. The whole variable domain, filled in from reference TRBV2 and TRBJ2-5, reads EPEVTQTPSHQVTQMGQEVILRCVPISNHLYFYWYRQILGQKVEFLVSFYNNEISEKSEIFDDQFSVERPDGSNFTLKIRSTKLEDSAMYFCASSEVILAGNQETQYFGPGTRLLVL.

This chain uses TRBV6-1 with TRBJ2-7; the D gene is possibly TRBD2 (5 bases). Trimming stripped 2 bases from V and 3 bases from J, with 11 bases between. This CDR3 contains 14 residues. Germline values: CDR1 MNHNS, CDR2 SASEGT. The CDR3 DNA reads TGTGCCAGCAGTGAAAGAAGCCGGGACTACGAGCAGTACTTC. Amino acids: CASSERSRDYEQYF.